This TCR beta chain derives from a study of cytomegalovirus exposure and HLA in healthy donors. Study-wide results and caveats: According to reports, the classifier identified cytomegalovirus status with high specificity and sensitivity. Productive status was seen about 90% or about 30% of the time for most TCR beta V segments in an earlier analysis. For most TCR sequences rarity was the rule, although some public TCRs occurred in many donors.

In the case of this clone: The antigen is unknown.

Per the germline V gene, CDR1 is SGHAT and CDR2 is FQNNGV. V lost 2 bases to trimming and J lost 3 bases; unmatched junction nucleotides: 7. This CDR3 is 16 amino acids long. A multiplex PCR was run with 60 Vbeta primers and 13 Jbeta primers. In the authors' methods: Unique TCR beta chains numbered around 80 million in a later analysis, with around 12 million shared. Sequencing used immunoSEQ multiplex PCR; TCRdb keeps in-frame clones, though not all of them. That table is the source of V, J and clone size, and D and trimming were worked out from the DNA. The sample has hundreds of thousands of clones; almost 85% are singletons.

The sequence was obtained from a woman aged 40 to 50 in good health and CMV-seronegative. Sequencing used PBMCs. This chain links TRBV11-2 with TRBJ2-5; 9 bases agree with TRBD1. The CDR3 region is CASSLTWDREEETQYF. CDR3 coding DNA: TGTGCCAGCAGCTTAACCTGGGACAGGGAGGAAGAGACCCAGTACTTC.